Shown below are 24 T cell receptor beta chains from a single sample sequenced in a study of blood T cells in healthy people across ages. The authors ran a second PCR of roughly 6 to 12 cycles using a sample-barcoded 5' primer and a J-beta primer mix. Via MiXCR, TCRdb re-called the 5' RACE reads, giving one row per CDR3 protein. Here the sample spans under 2,000,000 distinct CDR3 sequences, 40% to 55% being singletons. Material: blood. These receptors originate from a woman aged 35 to 49 in good health.

The chain uses TRBV18 and TRBJ2-3, with 12 bases identical to TRBD1. V lost 2 bases and J lost 5; bases outside the gene matches: 2. From germline, CDR1 is KGHSH and CDR2 LQKENI. The CDR3 length is 15 residues. Here the CDR3 DNA reads TGTGCCAGCTCACCAGGGACAGGGGGCAAAGATACGCAGTATTTT. Protein: CASSPGTGGKDTQYF.

J is TRBJ2-5 and V is TRBV6-1; 8 bases fit TRBD1. CDR3 length equals 15 residues. Germline CDR1 is MNHNS and CDR2 is SASEGT. J gave up 2 bases and V 2 bases, and 4 bases lay outside the gene matches. CDR3 protein: CASSEPGQAQETQYF. CDR3 sequence (DNA): TGTGCCAGCAGTGAACCGGGACAGGCTCAAGAGACCCAGTACTTC.

V usage is TRBV6-6 and J usage is TRBJ1-2, with D unresolved. The CDR3 is 15 amino acids. Germline V CDR1 and CDR2: MNHNY, SVGAGI (reference sequence). Trimming pared 4 bases from V and 4 bases from J, leaving 16 bases between. DNA for the CDR3: TGTGCCAGCAGTTTGCCGGCCTCGGGGTTCTATGGCTACACCTTC. This codes for CASSLPASGFYGYTF.

V and J are TRBV3-1 and TRBJ2-1; 7 bases line up with TRBD2. The V gene end was trimmed by 3 bases and the J gene end by 8 bases; junction bases not matched to a gene: 10. The length of the CDR3 is 15 residues. CDR1 is LGHDT and CDR2 is YNNKEL in the germline V gene (reference sequence). The CDR3 loop is CASSQPRAGEHEQFF. The CDR3, as DNA: TGTGCCAGCAGCCAGCCCAGGGCGGGGGAACATGAGCAGTTCTTC.

This clonotype was found a few times. The rearrangement joins TRBV7-2 to TRBJ2-7; weak D call: TRBD1 (7 bases). The CDR3 has 15 amino acids. Germline V CDR1 and CDR2: SGHTA, FQGNSA. The V end was cut by 4 bases, the J end by 2 bases, with 15 bases between. CDR3 region: CASSWRDRGTYEQYF. In DNA, the CDR3 is TGTGCCAGCAGCTGGAGGGACAGAGGAACCTACGAGCAGTACTTC.

This clonotype is a singleton in its sample. The germline gene is not matched at one end of the junction; a read error may be the cause. The CDR3 sequence: CASSQARLAEETQYF. The CDR3, as DNA: TGTGCCAGCAGTCAAGCTCGACTAGCGGAAGAGACCCAGTACTTC. The V and J genes are TRBV2 and TRBJ2-5; 9 bases map to TRBD2. The CDR3 is made up of 15 amino acids. Germline-derived CDR1 and CDR2 are SNHLY and FYNNEI. Using reference TRBV2 and TRBJ2-5 for the parts outside the CDR3, the full variable domain is EPEVTQTPSHQVTQMGQEVILRCVPISNHLYFYWYRQILGQKVEFLVSFYNNEISEKSEIFDDQFSVERPDGSNFTLKIRSTKLEDSAMYFCASSQARLAEETQYFGPGTRLLVL.

The chain is built from TRBV29-1 and TRBJ1-2, with no clear D. Germline V gives CDR1 SQVTM, CDR2 ANQGSEA. The CDR3 extends over 14 amino acids. V was clipped by 7 bases and J by 2 bases, with 17 bases between them. The CDR3 DNA is TGCAGCGCCCCCGTTACGGACGGAAACTATGGCTACACCTTC. Translated, it gives CSAPVTDGNYGYTF.

The chain employs TRBV6-6 and TRBJ2-1, with 8 bases fitting TRBD2. V lost 11 bases, J lost 1 base, and 13 bases stayed unmatched. The CDR3 covers 16 residues. CDR1 is MNHNY and CDR2 is SVGAGI in the germline V gene (reference sequence). DNA for the CDR3: TGTGCCGCCGTTGACGGGGGGGGCGCTTCCTACAATGAGCAGTTCTTC. It translates to CAAVDGGGASYNEQFF.

In its sample, this clonotype was seen a few times. The chain employs TRBV12-3 or TRBV12-4 and TRBJ2-7; 7 bases map to TRBD1. The CDR3 spans 13 residues. The V segment lost 5 bases and the J segment 3 bases; nucleotides outside the gene matches: 4. DNA of the CDR3: TGTGCCAGCAGTAGGGGGACAGTCTACGAGCAGTACTTC. The encoded protein is CASSRGTVYEQYF.

The V call is TRBV28, the J call TRBJ2-2; 7 nucleotides match TRBD1. V lost 4 bases to trimming and J lost 5 bases; unmatched junction nucleotides: 10. Germline CDR1 and CDR2: MDHEN and SYDVKM. The CDR3 loop spans 16 amino acids. CDR3 region: CASSWQGGSGTGELFF. The CDR3, as DNA: TGTGCCAGCAGTTGGCAAGGGGGCTCGGGTACCGGGGAGCTGTTTTTT.

This clonotype was counted only a few times. This sequence joins TRBV7-2 and TRBJ1-6, with D tentatively TRBD1 (5 bases). The CDR3 runs 14 residues. The germline V and J ends were trimmed by 1 base and 10 bases, with 11 bases remaining between them. CDR1 is SGHTA, CDR2 FQGNSA, per germline. The CDR3 DNA sequence: TGTGCCAGCAGCTTAGTCCGGGGCGGCTCACCCCTCCACTTT. This translates into CASSLVRGGSPLHF.

This clonotype was recorded a few times. The V call is TRBV6-1, the J call TRBJ1-2, with no clear D. V was pared by 2 bases and J by 8 bases, with 15 bases between. This CDR3 is built from 14 residues. Germline V gene lookup returns CDR1 MNHNS and CDR2 SASEGT. The CDR3 loop reads CASSEQENSGGYTF. The CDR3 DNA is TGTGCCAGCAGTGAACAGGAAAACAGCGGGGGCTACACCTTC.

The V gene is TRBV20-1, the J gene TRBJ2-4; perhaps TRBD2 as D (7 bases). The DNA matches TRBJ2-5 better at its end, which makes the J call doubtful. The CDR3 has 15 amino acids. Germline CDR1 reads DFQATT; CDR2 reads SNEGSKA (reference sequence). The CDR3 loop reads CSAMEWGGAPETQYF. DNA of the CDR3: TGCAGTGCTATGGAGTGGGGGGGGGCGCCGGAGACCCAGTACTTC.

This clonotype was counted between two and nine times. The J gene is TRBJ1-2, the V gene TRBV11-2, with D tentatively TRBD1 (6 bases). In germline, CDR1 is SGHAT, CDR2 FQNNGV. V lost 5 bases to trimming and J lost 2 bases, with 15 bases between them. The length of the CDR3 is 15 residues. The CDR3 spells CASSPGQFLNYGYTF. For the CDR3, the DNA is TGTGCCAGCAGCCCCGGACAGTTCCTAAACTATGGCTACACCTTC.

The chain has TRBV11-2 and TRBJ2-5, with D unclear. The germline CDR1 and CDR2 sequences are SGHAT and FQNNGV. V lost 3 bases and J 5 bases, leaving 10 bases between the germline ends. The CDR3 runs 13 residues. The chain's CDR3 is CASSLGWAETQYF. DNA for the CDR3: TGTGCCAGCAGCTTGGGGTGGGCGGAGACCCAGTACTTC.

This clonotype showed up just a few times. This rearrangement joins TRBV20-1 to TRBJ1-2; possible D gene TRBD1, 5 bases. This CDR3 is 10 amino acids long. Germline V gives CDR1 DFQATT, CDR2 SNEGSKA (reference sequence). Trimming pared 8 bases from V and 8 bases from J, leaving 12 bases between. The CDR3 DNA sequence: TGCAGTCTCGCCGGGACCGGCTACACCTTC. As protein: CSLAGTGYTF.

CDR3 nucleotide sequence: TGTGCCAGCAGTACTACAGGGTGGGGCTACACAGATACGCAGTATTTT. Translation: CASSTTGWGYTDTQYF. This chain joins TRBV27 and TRBJ2-3, with D possibly matching TRBD1 (6 bases). CDR1 and CDR2 from the germline V gene are MNHEY and SMNVEV (reference sequence). V dropped 5 bases and J dropped 2 bases, with 17 bases sitting between them. The CDR3 is made up of 16 amino acids.

CDR3 sequence (DNA): TGTGCCAGCAAACCTGGCATCAAAAACATTCAGTACTTC. It is translated as CASKPGIKNIQYF. This sequence joins TRBV28 and TRBJ2-4, with unresolved D. Between the trimmed V and J ends, which lost 7 bases and 3 bases, there was a span of 10 bases. Germline CDR1 is MDHEN and CDR2 is SYDVKM. The CDR3 has 13 amino acids. The full variable domain, its missing parts supplied by reference TRBV28 and TRBJ2-4, is DVKVTQSSRYLVKRTGEKVFLECVQDMDHENMFWYRQDPGLGLRLIYFSYDVKMKEKGDIPEGYSVSREKKERFSLILESASTNQTSMYLCASKPGIKNIQYFGAGTRLSVL.

This clonotype was seen only a few times. The chain combines TRBV7-8 with TRBJ2-1; maybe TRBD2 (5 bases). This CDR3 has 16 amino acids. Germline V gives CDR1 SGHVS, CDR2 FQNEAQ. V was shortened by 1 base and J by 1 base, with 11 bases between the two germline ends. Here the CDR3 DNA reads TGTGCCAGCAGCTTAGGACCGGGATTATCCTACAATGAGCAGTTCTTC. Its translation is CASSLGPGLSYNEQFF.

The chain combines TRBV4-2 with TRBJ2-3; no firm D call. V dropped 4 bases and J dropped 4 bases, with 12 bases sitting between them. Germline loops: CDR1 LGHNA, CDR2 YNFKEQ. This CDR3 has 14 residues. CDR3 in DNA: TGTGCCAGCAGCCCAAAGATGTTCCCAGATACGCAGTATTTT. This sequence encodes CASSPKMFPDTQYF.

CDR3 nucleotides: TGTGCCAGTAACCATGCCAGACTCGCCTCCTACGAGCAGTACTTC. As protein: CASNHARLASYEQYF. The V and J genes are TRBV6-2 or TRBV6-3 and TRBJ2-7; D not resolved. CDR3 size: 15 residues. Germline V lookup: CDR1 MNHEY, CDR2 SVGEGT. V was pared by 9 bases and J by 0 bases, with 18 bases between.

This clonotype was seen only a few times. This chain connects TRBV6-5 to TRBJ2-3; TRBD1 might be the D (6 bases). The germline gives CDR1 MNHEY, CDR2 SVGAGI. The CDR3 spans 16 residues. V shed 6 bases and J shed 2 bases, with 18 bases lying between them. In DNA, the CDR3 is TGTGCCAGCAGACTGCTGCCGGGACACAACACAGATACGCAGTATTTT. This sequence encodes CASRLLPGHNTDTQYF.

This sequence joins TRBV5-1 and TRBJ2-7, with 7 positions matching TRBD2. Unmatched junction bases numbered 14, after V lost 1 base and J lost 7 bases. The CDR3 loop spans 16 amino acids. The germline V gene has CDR1 SGHRS and CDR2 YFSETQ. Here the CDR3 reads CASSLFPLADYNEQYF. The CDR3 DNA sequence: TGCGCCAGCAGCTTGTTTCCCCTAGCGGACTACAATGAGCAGTACTTC.

The chain combines TRBV5-1 with TRBJ1-5; D ambiguous. Germline V gene data show CDR1 as SGHRS and CDR2 as YFSETQ. The CDR3 is made up of 14 amino acids. V was clipped by 4 bases and J by 4 bases, with 12 bases between them. CDR3 bases: TGCGCCAGCAGCGCGGACGGCAATAATCAGCCCCAGCATTTT. Its translation: CASSADGNNQPQHF.